A selection of T cell receptor beta chains follows, all from one sample in a study of T cells after yellow fever vaccination. Using its own MiXCR run on the 5' RACE reads, TCRdb lists one record per CDR3 protein. The sample has hundreds of thousands of distinct CDR3 sequences, 18% seen once; the top ten hold over 15%. This material consisted of PBMCs, taken before the yellow fever booster vaccination. These receptors were taken from a man aged 18 to 30 who received the YFV17D yellow fever vaccine. The CDR3 runs from the conserved cysteine through the conserved F or W. A D gene is named only where the DNA matches it firmly. Clone size is stated in some rows and not others, as once, few, many or a class when expanded.

cdr3_length	j_call	v_call	d_call	clone_size	cdr3_aa	cdr3_nt
15	TRBJ1-1	TRBV4-2	NA	few	CASSQEEAGIPEAFF	TGTGCCAGCAGCCAAGAGGAAGCAGGGATACCTGAAGCTTTCTTT
14	TRBJ2-2	TRBV7-3	NA	many	CASSLGRDTGELFF	TGTGCCAGCAGCTTAGGCAGGGACACCGGGGAGCTGTTTTTT
14	TRBJ2-1	TRBV11-3	TRBD2	few	CASSRGLAGDEQFF	TGTGCCAGCAGCCGGGGACTAGCGGGGGATGAGCAGTTCTTC
15	TRBJ1-3	TRBV6-5	NA	few	CASSYQGISGNTIYF	TGTGCCAGCAGTTATCAGGGGATCTCTGGAAACACCATATATTTT
13	TRBJ2-2	TRBV29-1	NA	few	CSVGVWSTGELFF	TGCAGCGTTGGGGTGTGGAGCACCGGGGAGCTGTTTTTT
17	TRBJ2-1	TRBV19	NA	NA	CASSITPGVLLPNEQFF	TGTGCCAGTAGTATAACCCCGGGTGTCTTGCTCCCCAATGAGCAGTTCTTC
13	TRBJ2-7	TRBV10-3	TRBD1	many	CAISPGTENEQYF	TGTGCCATCAGTCCCGGGACAGAAAACGAGCAGTACTTC
15	TRBJ1-2	TRBV5-6	NA	few	CASSLITGKGYGYTF	TGTGCCAGCAGCTTGATAACAGGGAAGGGCTATGGCTACACCTTC
14	TRBJ2-5	TRBV19	NA	NA	CASSIVAGVETQYF	TGTGCCAGTAGTATCGTGGCAGGGGTCGAGACCCAGTACTTC
14	TRBJ2-3	TRBV29-1	TRBD1	few	CSVDKGAGADTQYF	TGCAGCGTTGATAAGGGGGCGGGTGCAGATACGCAGTATTTT
13	TRBJ1-1	TRBV7-2	NA	many	CASSSDGNTEAFF	TGTGCCAGCAGCTCAGACGGCAACACTGAAGCTTTCTTT
16	TRBJ2-2	TRBV7-8	TRBD1	NA	CASSTLRGRPAGELFF	TGTGCCAGCAGCACCCTCAGGGGGCGACCCGCCGGGGAGCTGTTTTTT
14	TRBJ1-1	TRBV3-1	NA	few	CASSQDMRDTEAFF	TGTGCCAGCAGCCAAGATATGCGGGACACTGAAGCTTTCTTT
14	TRBJ1-2	TRBV6-2/TRBV6-3	TRBD1	NA	CASSRTGGVYGYTF	TGTGCCAGCAGTCGCACAGGGGGCGTCTATGGCTACACCTTC
16	TRBJ2-1	TRBV20-1	TRBD2	few	CSSAKPLRGVSNEQFF	TGCAGTTCAGCAAAACCTCTTCGGGGGGTCTCCAATGAGCAGTTCTTC
15	TRBJ2-7	TRBV5-1	NA	NA	CASSLVAGAAYEQYF	TGCGCCAGCAGCTTGGTGGCAGGGGCGGCCTACGAGCAGTACTTC
15	TRBJ1-2	TRBV7-2	TRBD1	NA	CASSTTGGSTEGYTF	TGTGCCAGCAGCACGACAGGGGGCAGCACAGAGGGCTACACCTTC
17	TRBJ2-7	TRBV4-2	TRBD2	few	CASSPGTSGVSAYEQYF	TGTGCCAGCAGCCCCGGGACTAGCGGGGTTTCTGCCTACGAGCAGTACTTC
12	TRBJ1-2	TRBV5-1	NA	once	CASSWDKGGYTF	TGCGCCAGCAGCTGGGACAAGGGTGGCTACACCTTC
13	TRBJ2-1	TRBV12-3/TRBV12-4	NA	few	CASTSTAYNEQFF	TGTGCCAGCACTTCGACAGCCTACAATGAGCAGTTCTTC
15	TRBJ2-3	TRBV5-1	NA	few	CASSFLAATEGTQYF	TGCGCCAGCAGCTTTCTGGCCGCGACCGAGGGTACGCAGTATTTT
18	TRBJ2-3	TRBV5-4	TRBD2	NA	CASSWGLAGGLGTDTQYF	TGTGCCAGCAGCTGGGGACTAGCGGGGGGGTTGGGTACAGATACGCAGTATTTT
15	TRBJ1-1	TRBV5-1	NA	many	CASSPQGNFGTEAFF	TGCGCCAGCAGCCCGCAGGGAAATTTTGGCACTGAAGCTTTCTTT
15	TRBJ1-2	TRBV27	NA	NA	CASSFQGRSFYGYTF	TGTGCCAGCAGCTTCCAAGGACGGAGTTTCTATGGCTACACCTTC
16	TRBJ2-1	TRBV20-1	TRBD2	once	CSAPTGLAGHYNEQFF	TGCAGTGCTCCCACAGGACTAGCGGGGCACTACAATGAGCAGTTCTTC
13	TRBJ2-5	TRBV20-1	TRBD2	few	CSARAGEGETQYF	TGCAGTGCTAGAGCGGGGGAGGGGGAGACCCAGTACTTC
15	TRBJ1-1	TRBV9	TRBD1	few	CASSGTGAMNTEAFF	TGTGCCAGCAGCGGGACAGGGGCCATGAACACTGAAGCTTTCTTT
15	TRBJ2-3	TRBV7-6	NA	NA	CASSLAPNSADTQYF	TGTGCCAGCAGCTTAGCCCCCAATTCCGCAGATACGCAGTATTTT
20	TRBJ2-5	TRBV4-3	NA	NA	CASSQDAVRSGLEFKETQYF	TGCGCCAGCAGCCAAGATGCCGTTCGGTCCGGCCTGGAGTTTAAGGAGACCCAGTACTTC
15	TRBJ2-1	TRBV15	TRBD1	NA	CATSRAGQGMNEQFF	TGTGCCACCAGCAGAGCAGGACAGGGGATGAATGAGCAGTTCTTC
14	TRBJ2-1	TRBV7-9	TRBD2	NA	CASSLAGGIHEQFF	TGTGCCAGCAGCTTGGCGGGGGGAATCCATGAGCAGTTCTTC
14	TRBJ2-1	TRBV10-3	NA	NA	CAISGDLTNNEQFF	TGTGCCATCAGTGGGGACCTAACAAACAATGAGCAGTTCTTC
19	TRBJ2-1	TRBV12-2	NA	NA	CASRSRTSGGPSSYNEQFF	TGTGCAAGTCGCTCCCGGACTAGCGGGGGCCCGAGCTCCTACAATGAGCAGTTCTTC
14	TRBJ2-5	TRBV29-1	NA	many	CSVEAPGLQETQYF	TGCAGCGTTGAAGCCCCAGGGCTCCAAGAGACCCAGTACTTC
16	TRBJ1-1	TRBV27	NA	NA	CASSSPGKGGNTEAFF	TGTGCCAGCAGTTCCCCAGGGAAAGGGGGGAACACTGAAGCTTTCTTT
16	TRBJ2-1	TRBV7-2	TRBD2	few	CASSLVAGGGYNEQFF	TGTGCCAGCAGCTTAGTAGCGGGGGGCGGGTACAATGAGCAGTTCTTC
14	TRBJ2-3	TRBV2	NA	NA	CASSRDGSTDTQYF	TGTGCCAGCAGCAGGGACGGAAGCACAGATACGCAGTATTTT
16	TRBJ2-7	TRBV11-2	TRBD2	few	CASSPGTSGVFYEQYF	TGTGCCAGCAGCCCGGGGACTAGCGGGGTCTTCTACGAGCAGTACTTC
16	TRBJ2-5	TRBV4-1	TRBD2	NA	CASSQVGTSGQETQYF	TGCGCCAGCAGCCAAGTTGGGACTAGCGGGCAAGAGACCCAGTACTTC
18	TRBJ1-2	TRBV6-2/TRBV6-3	TRBD1	few	CASSYTALPGTGLYGYTF	TGTGCCAGCAGTTACACGGCGTTACCTGGGACAGGTTTATATGGCTACACCTTC
14	TRBJ1-1	TRBV12-3/TRBV12-4	TRBD1	NA	CASRAAGGGTEAFF	TGTGCCAGCAGAGCTGCAGGGGGCGGGACTGAAGCTTTCTTT
13	TRBJ2-3	TRBV10-3	NA	few	CATYLTSTDTQYF	TGTGCCACTTACCTTACTAGCACAGATACGCAGTATTTT
15	TRBJ2-5	TRBV4-3	NA	few	CASSQDLGERETQYF	TGCGCCAGCAGCCAAGATCTCGGGGAGAGAGAGACCCAGTACTTC
13	TRBJ2-5	TRBV20-1	NA	NA	CSARAAGRETQYF	TGCAGTGCTAGAGCCGCGGGACGGGAGACCCAGTACTTC
13	TRBJ2-3	TRBV20-1	NA	NA	CSASFLSADTQYF	TGCAGTGCTAGTTTTTTGAGCGCAGATACGCAGTATTTT
15	TRBJ2-1	TRBV7-7	NA	NA	CASSLGQAEYNEQFF	TGTGCCAGCAGCTTAGGGCAGGCGGAATACAATGAGCAGTTCTTC
14	TRBJ2-7	TRBV6-5	NA	NA	CASSPRASSYEQYF	TGTGCCAGCAGCCCCCGGGCGAGCTCCTACGAGCAGTACTTC
16	TRBJ2-5	TRBV6-5	NA	few	CASSYWGGEIQETQYF	TGTGCCAGCAGTTACTGGGGCGGGGAGATCCAAGAGACCCAGTACTTC
18	TRBJ2-3	TRBV18	TRBD2	few	CASSLNSIAGSSTDTQYF	TGTGCCAGCTCCCTAAATTCCATAGCGGGGAGTAGCACAGATACGCAGTATTTT
13	TRBJ2-5	TRBV10-3	TRBD2	NA	CAVGLAGQETQYF	TGTGCCGTAGGACTAGCGGGACAAGAGACCCAGTACTTC
14	TRBJ2-3	TRBV5-1	NA	many	CASSLTGNTDTQYF	TGCGCCAGCAGCTTGACGGGGAACACAGATACGCAGTATTTT
15	TRBJ2-2	TRBV20-1	TRBD2	few	CSAPIAGLNTGELFF	TGCAGTGCTCCCATAGCGGGGCTTAACACCGGGGAGCTGTTTTTT
12	TRBJ1-1	TRBV6-2/TRBV6-3	NA	NA	CASSYKATEAFF	TGTGCCAGCAGTTACAAGGCCACTGAAGCTTTCTTT
14	TRBJ2-5	TRBV7-9	NA	few	CATNSRKGQETQYF	TGTGCCACCAATAGCCGTAAGGGCCAAGAGACCCAGTACTTC
18	TRBJ2-1	TRBV7-2	TRBD2	few	CASSSPRTSGAGDNEQFF	TGTGCCAGCAGCTCCCCCCGGACTAGCGGGGCTGGGGACAATGAGCAGTTCTTC
13	TRBJ1-6	TRBV14	NA	NA	CASSNSLNSPLHF	TGTGCCAGCAGCAACAGTTTGAACTCACCCCTCCACTTT
12	TRBJ1-2	TRBV28	NA	few	CASSLVVDGYTF	TGTGCCAGCAGTTTAGTCGTCGATGGCTACACCTTC